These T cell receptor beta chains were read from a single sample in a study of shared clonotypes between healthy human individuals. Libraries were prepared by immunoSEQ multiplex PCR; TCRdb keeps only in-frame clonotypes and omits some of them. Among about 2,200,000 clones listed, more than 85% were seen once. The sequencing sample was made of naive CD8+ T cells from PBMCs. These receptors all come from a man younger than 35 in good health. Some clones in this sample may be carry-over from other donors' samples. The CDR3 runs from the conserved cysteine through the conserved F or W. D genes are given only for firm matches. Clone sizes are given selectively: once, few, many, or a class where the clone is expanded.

CDR3 DNA: TGCGCCAGCAGTGCTAGGGGGATGAACACTGAAGCTTTCTTT; CDR3 protein: CASSARGMNTEAFF; V gene: TRBV10-1; D gene: -; clone size: -; J gene: TRBJ1-1
CDR3 DNA: TGTGCCAGCAGTTCCGACAGGGTCTTGCATGACAATGAGCAGTTCTTC; CDR3 protein: CASSSDRVLHDNEQFF; V gene: TRBV28; D gene: TRBD1; clone size: -; J gene: TRBJ2-1
CDR3 DNA: TGCGCCAGCAGCTTTGGACAGAACACTGAAGCTTTCTTT; CDR3 protein: CASSFGQNTEAFF; V gene: TRBV5-1; D gene: -; clone size: -; J gene: TRBJ1-1
CDR3 DNA: TGTGCCAGCAGTTCAATCGGGGGTAGCACAGATACGCAGTATTTT; CDR3 protein: CASSSIGGSTDTQYF; V gene: TRBV16; D gene: -; clone size: -; J gene: TRBJ2-3
CDR3 DNA: TGTGCCAGCAGCATCGGATCTTGGGGCAATCAGCCCCAGCATTTT; CDR3 protein: CASSIGSWGNQPQHF; V gene: TRBV27; D gene: -; clone size: -; J gene: TRBJ1-5
CDR3 DNA: TGTGCCAGCAGCTTTGGAGGTAGGCTGGGCGAGCAGTACTTC; CDR3 protein: CASSFGGRLGEQYF; V gene: TRBV7-3; D gene: -; clone size: -; J gene: TRBJ2-7
CDR3 DNA: TGTGCCAGCAGCCCCGTACTAGTCACAGATACGCAGTATTTT; CDR3 protein: CASSPVLVTDTQYF; V gene: TRBV7-9; D gene: -; clone size: -; J gene: TRBJ2-3
CDR3 DNA: TGTGCCAGCAGTTTCGTACAAGGAAACACCATATATTTT; CDR3 protein: CASSFVQGNTIYF; V gene: TRBV5-6; D gene: -; clone size: -; J gene: TRBJ1-3
CDR3 DNA: TGTGCCAGCAGCTCAAGCTCCTACGAGCAGTACTTC; CDR3 protein: CASSSSSYEQYF; V gene: TRBV5-6; D gene: -; clone size: -; J gene: TRBJ2-7
CDR3 DNA: TGTGCCAGCAGCTTAGCCCGACAGGGGAATGGCTACACCTTC; CDR3 protein: CASSLARQGNGYTF; V gene: TRBV11-2; D gene: TRBD1; clone size: -; J gene: TRBJ1-2
CDR3 DNA: TGTGCCAGCAGCTCTCGGACAGGGAAAGGGACTGAAGCTTTCTTT; CDR3 protein: CASSSRTGKGTEAFF; V gene: TRBV5-4; D gene: TRBD1; clone size: -; J gene: TRBJ1-1
CDR3 DNA: TGTGCCAGCAGCTTGGAGACGGGACTCTACGAGCAGTACTTC; CDR3 protein: CASSLETGLYEQYF; V gene: TRBV5-6; D gene: -; clone size: -; J gene: TRBJ2-7
CDR3 DNA: TGCAGCGTTGTAGGGGGACAGGGGATTGAAGCTTTCTTT; CDR3 protein: CSVVGGQGIEAFF; V gene: TRBV29-1; D gene: TRBD1; clone size: once; J gene: TRBJ1-1
CDR3 DNA: TGCGCCAGCAGCAGCCTATACTTGACAGGGGGCGAGGCCGGGGAGCTGTTTTTT; CDR3 protein: CASSSLYLTGGEAGELFF; V gene: TRBV5-1; D gene: TRBD1; clone size: once; J gene: TRBJ2-2
CDR3 DNA: TGCAGCGTTCTGACAGGGGGGGAAAACACTGAAGCTTTCTTT; CDR3 protein: CSVLTGGENTEAFF; V gene: TRBV29-1; D gene: TRBD1; clone size: once; J gene: TRBJ1-1
CDR3 DNA: TGTGCCAGTAGTATAAGCAGAAACACTGAAGCTTTCTTT; CDR3 protein: CASSISRNTEAFF; V gene: TRBV19; D gene: -; clone size: -; J gene: TRBJ1-1
CDR3 DNA: TGTGCCAGCAGTGAAGAGGGGGGCTTTCTATTATACGAGCAGTACTTC; CDR3 protein: CASSEEGGFLLYEQYF; V gene: TRBV6-1; D gene: -; clone size: -; J gene: TRBJ2-7
CDR3 DNA: TGTGCCAGTAGTGTCTGGGACAGCTCCTTGCCCTACGAGCAGTACTTC; CDR3 protein: CASSVWDSSLPYEQYF; V gene: TRBV19; D gene: TRBD1; clone size: -; J gene: TRBJ2-7
CDR3 DNA: TGCGCCAGCAGCTTGGTTTCCCACGAGCAGTACTTC; CDR3 protein: CASSLVSHEQYF; V gene: TRBV5-1; D gene: -; clone size: once; J gene: TRBJ2-7
CDR3 DNA: TGTGCCAGCAGTGAAACGAGATGGAACACTGAAGCTTTCTTT; CDR3 protein: CASSETRWNTEAFF; V gene: TRBV6-1; D gene: -; clone size: -; J gene: TRBJ1-1
CDR3 DNA: TGTGCCAGTAGTATCTGGTCGCCCGGGGAAGAGACCCAGTACTTC; CDR3 protein: CASSIWSPGEETQYF; V gene: TRBV19; D gene: -; clone size: -; J gene: TRBJ2-5